What follows are 18 T cell receptor beta chains derived from one specimen sequenced in a study of tumor-infiltrating lymphocytes in primary liver carcinoma. Co-extraction of both nucleic acids (RNA and DNA) used 20-30 mg of unsorted bulk tissue. The input was approximately 500 ng total RNA; TCR beta cDNA was made from it with a constant-region primer. Three-round nested multiplex PCR performed with slightly modified ARM-PCR produced the TCR beta libraries. With TRBV1-TRBV30 forward primers and a C-beta reverse primer, the first two PCR rounds were run for roughly 10 cycles each. TCRdb analysed the multiplex PCR reads with MiXCR anew, one entry per CDR3 protein. The sample carries about 54,000 distinct CDR3 sequences, about 80% recorded once. The specimen sequenced was liver tumor tissue from sampling region 2. Indicated subset: tumor region T2, inferior pole. These receptors were obtained from a man aged 40-49 years with primary liver carcinoma and hepatitis B virus infection.

The chain is built from TRBV6-5 and TRBJ2-7; a weak D match, TRBD2 (5 bases). The CDR3 extends over 17 amino acids. CDR1 MNHEY and CDR2 SVGAGI come from the germline V gene. The V end was cut by 7 bases, the J end by 4 bases, with 26 bases between. The CDR3 DNA follows: TGTGCCAGCAACCTCCTAGGGCTTAGCGAGAGGCCGTACGAGCAGTACTTC. This codes for CASNLLGLSERPYEQYF.

This clonotype was picked up many times. CDR3 in amino acids: CASSWTGNSYEQYF. In DNA, the CDR3 is TGTGCCAGCAGTTGGACAGGGAACTCCTACGAGCAGTACTTC. The rearrangement uses TRBV2 and TRBJ2-7; TRBD1 agrees at 8 bases. The CDR3 sequence is 14 residues long. The ends lost 5 bases at V and 0 bases at J; junction bases unmatched: 3. CDR1 SNHLY and CDR2 FYNNEI come from the germline V gene.

This clonotype appeared many times. The CDR3 sequence: CASQLAGVVNNEQFF. The CDR3 nucleotides read TGTGCCAGTCAACTAGCGGGAGTGGTGAACAATGAGCAGTTCTTC. This chain connects TRBV19 to TRBJ2-1; 11 positions match TRBD2. Germline CDR1 reads LNHDA; CDR2 reads SQIVND (reference sequence). The CDR3 is 15 amino acids. After removal of 8 bases from V and 5 bases from J, the junction contained 8 bases not matched to a gene.

Points on this clonotype: Germline is not matched at one junction end, which may reflect a read error. The V call is TRBV6-6, the J call TRBJ2-2, with 12 bases matching TRBD1. This CDR3 has 18 amino acids. The germline gives CDR1 MNHNY, CDR2 SVGAGI (reference sequence). The CDR3 region is CASSYSRDRGLSTWELSF. In DNA form, the CDR3 reads TGTGCCAGCAGTTATTCACGGGACAGGGGGCTGAGCACCTGGGAGCTGTCTTTT.

The chain combines TRBV6-5 with TRBJ2-1; TRBD2 matches 7 bases. With 11 bases clipped from V and 8 bases from J, the junction kept 21 bases outside the gene matches. This CDR3 has 16 residues. Looked up from germline, CDR1 is MNHEY and CDR2 is SVGAGI. The CDR3 nucleotides read TGTGCCGACAGTTATAGCGACGGTCTAGCGGCATATGAGCAGTTCTTC. This encodes CADSYSDGLAAYEQFF.

This clonotype is categorized as medium-sized (0.01 to 0.1%). The CDR3 DNA is TGCGCCAGCAGCCAAGATCACGGGGGAACCGGGGAGCTGTTTTTT. Protein product: CASSQDHGGTGELFF. The chain links TRBV4-1 to TRBJ2-2; tentative D call: TRBD2 (6 bases). The germline gives CDR1 MGHRA, CDR2 YSYEKL. V shed 0 bases and J shed 5 bases, with 10 bases lying between them. CDR3 length: 15 amino acids.

Regarding this clonotype: A read error is possible here, since a much larger clone lies one base away. The CDR3 here is CASSSHFEHYF. DNA of the CDR3: TGTGCCAGCAGCTCCCATTTCGAGCACTACTTC. This chain uses TRBV7-9 with TRBJ2-7; D remains unclear. Germline V gives CDR1 SEHNR, CDR2 FQNEAQ (reference sequence). The CDR3 loop spans 11 amino acids.

The chain recombines TRBV20-1 with TRBJ2-1; 7 nucleotides align to TRBD1. The CDR3 is made up of 12 amino acids. The germline V gene encodes CDR1 DFQATT and CDR2 SNEGSKA (reference sequence). Trimming at V came to 3 bases and at J to 10 bases, leaving 6 bases not matched to a gene. The CDR3 DNA follows: TGCAGTGCTAGCGACAGGGCTTGGGAGCAGTTCTTC. Translation gives CSASDRAWEQFF.

Details on this clonotype: One junction end disagrees with the germline gene, perhaps due to a read error. The chain is built from TRBV11-2 and TRBJ2-2; D perhaps matches TRBD2 (6 bases). The CDR3 covers 16 residues. Germline CDR1 is SGHAT and CDR2 is FQNNGV. The CDR3 DNA reads TGTGCCGGCAGCTTCACGGGGGTGGTAGGGACCGAGGAGCTGTTTTTT. Amino acids: CAGSFTGVVGTEELFF.

The V and J genes are TRBV29-1 and TRBJ2-6, with a weak D call TRBD2 (6 bases). The CDR3 contains 15 residues. Germline CDR1 SQVTM, CDR2 ANQGSEA. The CDR3 sequence: CSAFIAGYGANVLTF. CDR3 bases: TGCAGTGCCTTCATCGCGGGGTATGGGGCCAACGTCCTGACTTTC.

This clonotype was picked up many times. The chain joins TRBV12-3 or TRBV12-4 to TRBJ2-3; 11 bases are a match to TRBD2. This CDR3 comprises 15 residues. J gave up 6 bases and V 3 bases, and 5 bases lay outside the gene matches. The DNA of the CDR3 is TGTGCCAGCAGTTTTTTACTAGCGGGAGTGGATACGCAGTATTTT. Translation: CASSFLLAGVDTQYF.

This clonotype was found many times. This chain connects TRBV6-5 to TRBJ2-5, with 7 bases that match TRBD1. This CDR3 has 12 amino acids. CDR1 and CDR2 from the germline V gene are MNHEY and SVGAGI. V shed 11 bases, J shed 3 bases, and the junction held 6 bases outside the gene matches. DNA of the CDR3: TGTGCCCGCCATGGACAGGAAGAGACCCAGTACTTC. As protein: CARHGQEETQYF.

To note about this clonotype: The junction differs from germline at one of its ends, possibly a read error. The rearrangement uses TRBV7-9 and TRBJ2-7; tentatively, D is TRBD1 (6 bases). Looked up from germline, CDR1 is SEHNR and CDR2 is FQNEAQ (reference sequence). The CDR3 has 16 amino acids. The CDR3 is CASSWPGGTGNYEQCF. The CDR3 nucleotides read TGTGCCAGCAGCTGGCCTGGGGGAACAGGGAATTACGAGCAGTGCTTC.

Points on this clonotype: One junction end does not reproduce the germline sequence, and a read error may be involved. This rearrangement joins TRBV13 to TRBJ2-3; D unclear. Germline V lookup: CDR1 PRHDT, CDR2 FYEKMQ (reference sequence). There are 13 residues in the CDR3. CDR3 DNA: TGTGCCAGTAGCTTAGAGAGTGCAGATACGCAGTGTTTT. Translated, it gives CASSLESADTQCF.

For this clonotype: This CDR3 fails to terminate in the conserved phenylalanine or tryptophan, so it likely reflects a read error. The chain combines TRBV5-4 with TRBJ2-6; D may be TRBD1 or TRBD2 (5 bases each). This CDR3 comprises 18 residues. The germline V gene has CDR1 SGHNT and CDR2 YYREEE (reference sequence). The CDR3 DNA sequence: TGTGCCAGCAGCTTCCCCTCGGGGCGAGGCTCTGGGGCCAAAGTCCTGACTCTC. Its translation: CASSFPSGRGSGAKVLTL.

The CDR3 spells CDSNRDRGYEQYF. The CDR3 region has the DNA TGTGACAGTAACCGGGACAGGGGCTATGAGCAGTACTTC. The chain employs TRBV6-5 and TRBJ2-7, with TRBD1 matching 10 bases. Germline values: CDR1 MNHEY, CDR2 SVGAGI. The CDR3 spans 13 residues.

Of note for this clonotype: A clone one base away is much larger, so this may be a read error. This chain connects TRBV2 to TRBJ1-5; no clear D gene. The CDR3 has 13 residues. Germline V gene sequence: CDR1 SNHLY, CDR2 FYNNEI. CDR3 loop: CANSEDQDQPQHF. DNA of the CDR3: TGTGCCAACAGTGAAGACCAGGATCAGCCCCAGCATTTT.

Regarding this clonotype: The junction departs from germline at one end; a sequencing error may be responsible. The chain uses TRBV7-9 and TRBJ1-2; D is perhaps TRBD1 (5 bases). Per germline, CDR1 SEHNR and CDR2 FQNEAQ (reference sequence). This CDR3 contains 13 residues. DNA of the CDR3: TGTACCAGCAGCTTAGGCCAGCAGGGTGGCTACATCTTC. It codes for CTSSLGQQGGYIF.